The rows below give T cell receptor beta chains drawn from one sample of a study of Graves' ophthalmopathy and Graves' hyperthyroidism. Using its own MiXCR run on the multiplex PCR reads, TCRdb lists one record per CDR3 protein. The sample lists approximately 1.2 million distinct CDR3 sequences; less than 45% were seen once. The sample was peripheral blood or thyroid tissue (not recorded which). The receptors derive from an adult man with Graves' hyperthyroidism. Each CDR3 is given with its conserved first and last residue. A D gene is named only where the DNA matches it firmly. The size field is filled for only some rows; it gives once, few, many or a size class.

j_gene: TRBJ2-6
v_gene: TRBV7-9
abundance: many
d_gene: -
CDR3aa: CASSPDRSIPPGANVLTF
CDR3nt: TGTGCCAGCAGCCCCGACAGGAGTATTCCCCCTGGGGCCAACGTCCTGACTTTC

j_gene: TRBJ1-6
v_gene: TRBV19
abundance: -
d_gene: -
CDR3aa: CASSIRSTSPLHF
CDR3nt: TGTGCCAGTAGTATTCGCTCGACATCACCCCTCCACTTT

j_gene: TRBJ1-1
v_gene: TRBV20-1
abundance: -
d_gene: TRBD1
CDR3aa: CSANPGGYFSEAFF
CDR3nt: TGCAGTGCAAACCCAGGGGGCTATTTCTCTGAAGCTTTCTTT

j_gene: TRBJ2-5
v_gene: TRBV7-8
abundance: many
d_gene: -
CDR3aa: CASTHEGQSQETQYF
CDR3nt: TGTGCCAGCACTCACGAGGGCCAGAGTCAAGAGACCCAGTACTTC

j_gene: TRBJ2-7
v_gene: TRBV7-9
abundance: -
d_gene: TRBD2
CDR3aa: CASSVTSGGLYEQYF
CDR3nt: TGCGCCAGCAGCGTGACTAGCGGGGGATTATACGAGCAGTACTTC

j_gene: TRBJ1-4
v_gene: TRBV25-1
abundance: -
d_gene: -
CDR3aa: CASSDTQHATNEKLFF
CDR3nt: TGTGCCAGCAGTGATACCCAACACGCAACTAATGAAAAACTGTTTTTT

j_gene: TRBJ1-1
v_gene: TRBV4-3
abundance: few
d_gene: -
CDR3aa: CASSQAGSTTFF
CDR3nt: TGCGCCAGCAGCCAAGCGGGCAGTACAACTTTCTTT

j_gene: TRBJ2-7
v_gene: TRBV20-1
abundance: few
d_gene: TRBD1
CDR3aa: CRAYPDRAYEQYF
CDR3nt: TGCAGGGCGTACCCGGACAGGGCCTACGAGCAGTACTTC

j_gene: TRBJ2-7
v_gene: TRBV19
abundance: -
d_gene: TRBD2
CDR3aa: CATQTSGSSYEQYF
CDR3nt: TGTGCCACCCAGACTAGCGGGAGCTCCTACGAGCAGTACTTC

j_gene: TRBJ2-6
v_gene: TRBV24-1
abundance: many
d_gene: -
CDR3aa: CATSAVTGANVLTF
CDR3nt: TGTGCCACCAGTGCCGTGACTGGGGCCAACGTCCTGACTTTC

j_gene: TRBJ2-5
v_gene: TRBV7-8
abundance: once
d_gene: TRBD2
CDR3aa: CASSLMGLAGTETQYF
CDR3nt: TGTGCCAGCAGCTTAATGGGACTAGCGGGGACGGAGACCCAGTACTTC

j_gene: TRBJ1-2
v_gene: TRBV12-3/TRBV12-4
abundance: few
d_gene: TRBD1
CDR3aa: CASSRAPGQSTPFYTF
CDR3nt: TGTGCCAGCAGTCGAGCTCCGGGACAGTCGACCCCATTCTACACCTTC